The rows below give T cell receptor beta chains drawn from one sample of a study of T cells after yellow fever vaccination. Using its own MiXCR run on the 5' RACE reads, TCRdb lists one record per CDR3 protein. This sample yields almost 600,000 distinct CDR3 sequences, of which 13% are seen a single time; around 15% belongs to the top ten. This specimen was PBMCs, taken on the day of the yellow fever booster vaccination. The receptors shown here come from a man in his thirties or forties who received the YFV17D yellow fever vaccine. Both conserved end residues are part of each CDR3. Fields, in order: V gene, J gene, D gene, clone size, CDR3 DNA, CDR3 protein. A D gene is named only where the DNA matches it firmly. Part of the rows lack a size; the others show once, few, many or a class for expanded clones.

v_call: TRBV20-1; j_call: TRBJ2-7; d_call: TRBD2; clone_size: few; cdr3_nt: TGCAGTGCTAGAGGGAGCGGGAGCTACGAGCAGTACTTC; cdr3_aa: CSARGSGSYEQYF
v_call: TRBV7-2; j_call: TRBJ2-5; d_call: TRBD2; clone_size: NA; cdr3_nt: TGTGCCAGCAGCTTAGCGCCCCCCGGGACTAGCGGGGAACTTGAGACCCAGTACTTC; cdr3_aa: CASSLAPPGTSGELETQYF
v_call: TRBV28; j_call: TRBJ2-3; d_call: NA; clone_size: NA; cdr3_nt: TGTGCCAGCAGTCCCCCAGATGTGGTGGCGGATACGCAGTATTTT; cdr3_aa: CASSPPDVVADTQYF
v_call: TRBV12-5; j_call: TRBJ2-2; d_call: NA; clone_size: NA; cdr3_nt: TGTGCTAGTGGTTCCAGTGACGGGGAGCTGTTTTTT; cdr3_aa: CASGSSDGELFF
v_call: TRBV5-1; j_call: TRBJ2-7; d_call: NA; clone_size: few; cdr3_nt: TGCGCCAGCAGCGCCTCACAGGGCTACGAGCAGTACTTC; cdr3_aa: CASSASQGYEQYF
v_call: TRBV12-3/TRBV12-4; j_call: TRBJ2-5; d_call: NA; clone_size: NA; cdr3_nt: TGTGCCAGCACAGGCTACGGGGAGACCCAGTACTTC; cdr3_aa: CASTGYGETQYF
v_call: TRBV5-1; j_call: TRBJ2-7; d_call: NA; clone_size: few; cdr3_nt: TGCGCCAGCAGCTTGTTTTCGGCTAGCGACTACGAGCAGTACTTC; cdr3_aa: CASSLFSASDYEQYF
v_call: TRBV28; j_call: TRBJ2-2; d_call: NA; clone_size: NA; cdr3_nt: TGTGCCAGCGGGGTCCTCGGGGAGCTGTTTTTT; cdr3_aa: CASGVLGELFF
v_call: TRBV5-5; j_call: TRBJ2-3; d_call: TRBD2; clone_size: NA; cdr3_nt: TGTGCCAGCAGCTTGGTGCGGGAGCCGATCACAGATACGCAGTATTTT; cdr3_aa: CASSLVREPITDTQYF
v_call: TRBV10-3; j_call: TRBJ2-2; d_call: NA; clone_size: few; cdr3_nt: TGTGCCATCAGTTCGGACAGGAACACCGGGGAGCTGTTTTTT; cdr3_aa: CAISSDRNTGELFF
v_call: TRBV5-1; j_call: TRBJ1-5; d_call: TRBD1; clone_size: few; cdr3_nt: TGTGCCAGCAGCCTCGGACAGGGGGATCAGCCCCAGCATTTT; cdr3_aa: CASSLGQGDQPQHF
v_call: TRBV5-1; j_call: TRBJ2-2; d_call: NA; clone_size: many; cdr3_nt: TGCGCCAGCAGCTCAGACCGAGGGGGCACCGGGGAGCTGTTTTTT; cdr3_aa: CASSSDRGGTGELFF
v_call: TRBV28; j_call: TRBJ2-3; d_call: NA; clone_size: NA; cdr3_nt: TGTGCCAGCAGTCCCCCCATTCCCGGTGGGACAGATACGCAGTATTTT; cdr3_aa: CASSPPIPGGTDTQYF
v_call: TRBV6-1; j_call: TRBJ2-2; d_call: NA; clone_size: NA; cdr3_nt: TGTGCCAGCGTGGATGGCGGCACCGGGGAGCTGTTTTTT; cdr3_aa: CASVDGGTGELFF
v_call: TRBV7-2; j_call: TRBJ2-3; d_call: NA; clone_size: NA; cdr3_nt: NA; cdr3_aa: CASSWASGSRYWDF
v_call: TRBV5-1; j_call: TRBJ2-7; d_call: TRBD2; clone_size: once; cdr3_nt: TGCGCCAGCAGCCTGACTAGCGGGAAGTACGAGCAGTACTTC; cdr3_aa: CASSLTSGKYEQYF
v_call: TRBV7-6; j_call: TRBJ2-1; d_call: NA; clone_size: NA; cdr3_nt: TGTGCCAGCAGCTATGGGGCTGGTAAGCAGTTCTTC; cdr3_aa: CASSYGAGKQFF
v_call: TRBV5-1; j_call: TRBJ1-4; d_call: NA; clone_size: few; cdr3_nt: TGCGCCAGCAGCCCCCGCGTGGGGCAAGGTGAAAAACTGTTTTTT; cdr3_aa: CASSPRVGQGEKLFF
v_call: TRBV5-6; j_call: TRBJ2-3; d_call: NA; clone_size: few; cdr3_nt: TGTGCCAGCAGCTTTACAGGGAGGGTCACAGATACGCAGTATTTT; cdr3_aa: CASSFTGRVTDTQYF
v_call: TRBV19; j_call: TRBJ1-5; d_call: NA; clone_size: few; cdr3_nt: TGTGCCAGTAGTCGGGGCATGGGGGGTCAGCCCCAGCATTTT; cdr3_aa: CASSRGMGGQPQHF
v_call: TRBV19; j_call: TRBJ1-2; d_call: NA; clone_size: NA; cdr3_nt: TGTGCCAGTACCAAGGCTTCCCGACAAGGCTACACCTTC; cdr3_aa: CASTKASRQGYTF
v_call: TRBV5-6; j_call: TRBJ2-7; d_call: NA; clone_size: few; cdr3_nt: TGTGCCAGCAGCGTGGGCAGGATCTACGAGCAGTACTTC; cdr3_aa: CASSVGRIYEQYF
v_call: TRBV20-1; j_call: TRBJ2-7; d_call: TRBD2; clone_size: many; cdr3_nt: TGCAGTGCTAGAGGCCTAGCGGGATCCTACGAGCAGTACTTC; cdr3_aa: CSARGLAGSYEQYF
v_call: TRBV20-1; j_call: TRBJ1-1; d_call: NA; clone_size: few; cdr3_nt: TGCAGTGCAACAGATCTGAACACTGAAGCTTTCTTT; cdr3_aa: CSATDLNTEAFF
v_call: TRBV5-1; j_call: TRBJ2-5; d_call: NA; clone_size: many; cdr3_nt: TGCGCCAGCAGCTTGGAAGGAGTGCGACAAGAGACCCAGTACTTC; cdr3_aa: CASSLEGVRQETQYF
v_call: TRBV29-1; j_call: TRBJ2-1; d_call: TRBD1; clone_size: NA; cdr3_nt: TGCAGCGTTAGAGGGGGCTATGAGCAGTTCTTC; cdr3_aa: CSVRGGYEQFF
v_call: TRBV5-1; j_call: TRBJ2-1; d_call: NA; clone_size: NA; cdr3_nt: TGCGCCAGCAGTGGGCAGGGGTGGTACAATGAGCAGTTCTTC; cdr3_aa: CASSGQGWYNEQFF
v_call: TRBV18; j_call: TRBJ2-5; d_call: NA; clone_size: few; cdr3_nt: TGTGCCAGCTCACTCCAGACTAGCCAAGAGACCCAGTACTTC; cdr3_aa: CASSLQTSQETQYF
v_call: TRBV29-1; j_call: TRBJ2-7; d_call: NA; clone_size: NA; cdr3_nt: TGCAGCGTTGAGGGACAGGCGGGGGGCGAGCAGTACTTC; cdr3_aa: CSVEGQAGGEQYF
v_call: TRBV18; j_call: TRBJ1-2; d_call: NA; clone_size: few; cdr3_nt: TGTGCCAGCTCACCAGATCCCACGGTAACTTCGAAGGGCTACACCTTC; cdr3_aa: CASSPDPTVTSKGYTF
v_call: TRBV29-1; j_call: TRBJ1-1; d_call: NA; clone_size: few; cdr3_nt: TGCAGCGGGAAGAGATCCCAGGGAACTGAAGCTTTCTTT; cdr3_aa: CSGKRSQGTEAFF
v_call: TRBV9; j_call: TRBJ1-2; d_call: TRBD1; clone_size: NA; cdr3_nt: TGTGCCAGCAGCGCGAATAGACAGGGGCCTAACTATGGCTACACCTTC; cdr3_aa: CASSANRQGPNYGYTF
v_call: TRBV29-1; j_call: TRBJ1-2; d_call: TRBD1; clone_size: NA; cdr3_nt: TGCAGCGGCGGAGGGGACAGGGATCATGGCTACACCTTC; cdr3_aa: CSGGGDRDHGYTF
v_call: TRBV7-2; j_call: TRBJ1-1; d_call: NA; clone_size: few; cdr3_nt: TGTGCCAGCAGCTTGCAGATGAACACTGAAGCTTTCTTT; cdr3_aa: CASSLQMNTEAFF
v_call: TRBV5-4; j_call: TRBJ1-1; d_call: NA; clone_size: NA; cdr3_nt: TGTGCCAGCAGCTCTATCGGACAGCGCAGAGCTGAAGCTTTCTTT; cdr3_aa: CASSSIGQRRAEAFF
v_call: TRBV12-3/TRBV12-4; j_call: TRBJ2-1; d_call: NA; clone_size: NA; cdr3_nt: TGTGCCAGCAGTTTAGTAGGATTCAGTGAGCAGTTCTTC; cdr3_aa: CASSLVGFSEQFF
v_call: TRBV29-1; j_call: TRBJ2-7; d_call: TRBD1; clone_size: NA; cdr3_nt: TGCAGCGCTCGCCAGCCAACAGGGGGGAACTACGAGCAGTACTTC; cdr3_aa: CSARQPTGGNYEQYF
v_call: TRBV7-2; j_call: TRBJ2-5; d_call: NA; clone_size: NA; cdr3_nt: TGTGCCAGCAGCCGCTTCCGGTCAGAGACCCAGTACTTC; cdr3_aa: CASSRFRSETQYF
v_call: TRBV3-1; j_call: TRBJ1-6; d_call: NA; clone_size: many; cdr3_nt: TGTGCCAGCAGCCCCGTGCTGAGGGGTAATAATTCACCCCTCCACTTT; cdr3_aa: CASSPVLRGNNSPLHF
v_call: TRBV7-9; j_call: TRBJ1-2; d_call: NA; clone_size: NA; cdr3_nt: TGTGCCAGCAGCTTAGCGGGGGAGAATGGCTACACCTTC; cdr3_aa: CASSLAGENGYTF
v_call: TRBV12-3/TRBV12-4; j_call: TRBJ1-4; d_call: NA; clone_size: NA; cdr3_nt: TGTGCCAGCAGTTTGAGGGGCGCAGGTGAAAAACTGTTTTTT; cdr3_aa: CASSLRGAGEKLFF
v_call: TRBV25-1; j_call: TRBJ2-6; d_call: NA; clone_size: few; cdr3_nt: TGTGCCACCGACTCTGGGGCCAACGTCCTGACTTTC; cdr3_aa: CATDSGANVLTF
v_call: TRBV29-1; j_call: TRBJ2-5; d_call: NA; clone_size: few; cdr3_nt: TGCAGCGTTGGTCAGGGGGAGACCCAGTACTTC; cdr3_aa: CSVGQGETQYF
v_call: TRBV10-3; j_call: TRBJ2-5; d_call: TRBD2; clone_size: NA; cdr3_nt: TGTGCCATCAGTGAATTTGCGGGAGTTGGGGAGACCCAGTACTTC; cdr3_aa: CAISEFAGVGETQYF
v_call: TRBV3-1; j_call: TRBJ2-1; d_call: NA; clone_size: few; cdr3_nt: TGTGCCAGCAGCCAAGGTGTGAAAGGGCACTGGGGGTTCTTC; cdr3_aa: CASSQGVKGHWGFF
v_call: TRBV5-1; j_call: TRBJ2-3; d_call: NA; clone_size: many; cdr3_nt: TGCGCCAGCAGCTTGGGTACTAGCACAGATACGCAGTATTTT; cdr3_aa: CASSLGTSTDTQYF
v_call: TRBV4-1; j_call: TRBJ2-1; d_call: TRBD2; clone_size: few; cdr3_nt: TGCGCCAGCAGCCAAGATTTAGGGACTAGCGGGAGGGATGAGCAGTTCTTC; cdr3_aa: CASSQDLGTSGRDEQFF
v_call: TRBV24-1; j_call: TRBJ2-3; d_call: TRBD2; clone_size: NA; cdr3_nt: TGTGCCACCAGTGATTTTTGGGGACTAGCGGGAGAGGATACGCAGTATTTT; cdr3_aa: CATSDFWGLAGEDTQYF
v_call: TRBV25-1; j_call: TRBJ2-3; d_call: TRBD2; clone_size: NA; cdr3_nt: TGTGCCAGCAGTGAGAGGGTAGCGGGGCGCACAGATACGCAGTATTTT; cdr3_aa: CASSERVAGRTDTQYF